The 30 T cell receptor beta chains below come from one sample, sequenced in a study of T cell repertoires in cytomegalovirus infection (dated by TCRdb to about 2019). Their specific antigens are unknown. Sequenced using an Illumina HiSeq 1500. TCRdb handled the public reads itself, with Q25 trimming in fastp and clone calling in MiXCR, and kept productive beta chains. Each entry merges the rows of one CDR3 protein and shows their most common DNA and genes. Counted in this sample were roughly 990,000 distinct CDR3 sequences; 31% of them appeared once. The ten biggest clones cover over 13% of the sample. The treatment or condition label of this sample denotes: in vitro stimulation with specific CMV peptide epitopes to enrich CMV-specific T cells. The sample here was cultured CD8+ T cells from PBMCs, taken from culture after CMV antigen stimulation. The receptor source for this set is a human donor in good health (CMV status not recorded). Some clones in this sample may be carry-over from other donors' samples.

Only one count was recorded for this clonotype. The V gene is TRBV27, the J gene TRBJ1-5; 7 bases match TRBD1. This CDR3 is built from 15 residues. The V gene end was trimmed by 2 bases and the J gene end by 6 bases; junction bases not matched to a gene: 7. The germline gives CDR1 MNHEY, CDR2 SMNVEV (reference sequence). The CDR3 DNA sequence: TGTGCCAGCAGTTTACTAGGGGGCGAGGGTCAGCCCCAGCATTTT. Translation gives CASSLLGGEGQPQHF.

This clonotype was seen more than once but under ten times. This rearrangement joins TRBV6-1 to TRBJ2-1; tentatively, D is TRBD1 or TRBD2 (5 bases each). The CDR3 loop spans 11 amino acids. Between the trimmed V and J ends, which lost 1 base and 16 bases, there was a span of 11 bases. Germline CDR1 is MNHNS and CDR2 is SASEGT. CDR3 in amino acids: CASSEGGSGFF. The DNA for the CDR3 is TGTGCCAGCAGTGAAGGGGGGTCGGGCTTCTTC.

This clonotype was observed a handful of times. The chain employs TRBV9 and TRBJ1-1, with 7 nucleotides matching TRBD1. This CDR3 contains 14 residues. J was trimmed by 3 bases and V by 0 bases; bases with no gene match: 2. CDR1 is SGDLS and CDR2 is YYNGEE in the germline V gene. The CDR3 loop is CASSVGQGDTEAFF. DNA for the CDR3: TGTGCCAGCAGCGTAGGACAGGGAGACACTGAAGCTTTCTTT.

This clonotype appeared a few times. The CDR3 coding sequence is TGTGCCAGCAGTCGATACAGGGGGAACACTGAAGCTTTCTTT. The encoded protein is CASSRYRGNTEAFF. The chain couples TRBV6-2 or TRBV6-3 to TRBJ1-1; 7 nucleotides line up with TRBD1. The CDR3 contains 14 residues. CDR1 MNHEY and CDR2 SVGEGT come from the germline V gene. J gave up 1 base and V 5 bases, and 4 bases lay outside the gene matches.

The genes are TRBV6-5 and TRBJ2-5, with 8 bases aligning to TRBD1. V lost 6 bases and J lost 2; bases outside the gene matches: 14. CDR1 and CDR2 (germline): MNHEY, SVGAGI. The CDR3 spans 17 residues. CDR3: CASSPIFRGRGQETQYF. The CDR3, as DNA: TGTGCCAGCAGCCCCATCTTCAGGGGGCGCGGGCAAGAGACCCAGTACTTC.

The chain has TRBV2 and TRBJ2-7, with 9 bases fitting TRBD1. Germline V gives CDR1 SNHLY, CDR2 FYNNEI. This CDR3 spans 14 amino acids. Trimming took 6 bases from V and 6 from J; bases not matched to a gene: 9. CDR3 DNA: TGTGCCAGCAGCCCGGGACAGGGAGTTTCCGAGCAGTACTTC. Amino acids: CASSPGQGVSEQYF.

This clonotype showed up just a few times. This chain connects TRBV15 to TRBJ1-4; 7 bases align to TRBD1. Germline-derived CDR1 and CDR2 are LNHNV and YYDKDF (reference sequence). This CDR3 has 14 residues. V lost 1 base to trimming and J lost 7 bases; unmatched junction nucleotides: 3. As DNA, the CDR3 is TGTGCCACCAGCAGAGTAGGGGGCAGTGAAAAACTGTTTTTT. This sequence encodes CATSRVGGSEKLFF.

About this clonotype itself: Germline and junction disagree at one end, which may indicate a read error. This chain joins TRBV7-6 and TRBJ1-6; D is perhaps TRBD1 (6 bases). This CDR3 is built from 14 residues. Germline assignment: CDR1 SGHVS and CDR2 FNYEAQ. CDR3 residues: CASNLTRGGSPLHF. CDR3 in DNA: TGTGCCAGCAACTTAACCAGGGGTGGATCACCCCTCCACTTT.

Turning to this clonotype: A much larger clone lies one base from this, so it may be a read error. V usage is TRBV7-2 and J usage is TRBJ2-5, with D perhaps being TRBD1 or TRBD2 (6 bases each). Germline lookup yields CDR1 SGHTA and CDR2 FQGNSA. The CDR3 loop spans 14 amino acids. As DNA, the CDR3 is TGTGCCAGCACCCTGGGGTGGGGGGCGGAGATCCAGTACTTC. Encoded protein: CASTLGWGAEIQYF.

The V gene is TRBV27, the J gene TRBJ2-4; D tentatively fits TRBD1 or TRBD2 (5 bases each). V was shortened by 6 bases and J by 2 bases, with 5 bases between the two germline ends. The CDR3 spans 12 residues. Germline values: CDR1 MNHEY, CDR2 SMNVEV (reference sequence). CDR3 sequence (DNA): TGTGCCAGCAGGGGACCCAAAAACATTCAGTACTTC. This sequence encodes CASRGPKNIQYF.

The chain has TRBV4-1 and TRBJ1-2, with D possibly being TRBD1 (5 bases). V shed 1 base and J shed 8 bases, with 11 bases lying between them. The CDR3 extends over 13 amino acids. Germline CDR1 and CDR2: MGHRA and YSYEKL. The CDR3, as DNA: TGCGCCAGCAGCCAAGTAGGGGATGAAGGCTACACCTTC. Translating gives CASSQVGDEGYTF.

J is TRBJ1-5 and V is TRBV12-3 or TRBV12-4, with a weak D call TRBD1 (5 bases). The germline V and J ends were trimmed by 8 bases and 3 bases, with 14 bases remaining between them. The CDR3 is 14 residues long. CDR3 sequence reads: CASSRGPTNQPQHF. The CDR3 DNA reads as TGTGCCAGCTCGAGGGGACCTACCAATCAGCCCCAGCATTTT.

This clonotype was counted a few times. CDR3 DNA sequence: TGTGCCAGCATACAGGGTATAACTGAAGCTTTCTTT. It is translated as CASIQGITEAFF. The rearrangement uses TRBV7-2 and TRBJ1-1; perhaps TRBD1 as D (6 bases). This CDR3 is 12 amino acids long. Trimming took 7 bases from V and 5 from J, leaving 11 bases between them. Germline V gives CDR1 SGHTA, CDR2 FQGNSA.

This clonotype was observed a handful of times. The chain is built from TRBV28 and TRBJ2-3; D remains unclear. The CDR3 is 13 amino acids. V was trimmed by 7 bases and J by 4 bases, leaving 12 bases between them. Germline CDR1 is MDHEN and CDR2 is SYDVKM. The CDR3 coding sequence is TGTGCCAGCACCCTTCGAGGTCCAGATACGCAGTATTTT. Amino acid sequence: CASTLRGPDTQYF.

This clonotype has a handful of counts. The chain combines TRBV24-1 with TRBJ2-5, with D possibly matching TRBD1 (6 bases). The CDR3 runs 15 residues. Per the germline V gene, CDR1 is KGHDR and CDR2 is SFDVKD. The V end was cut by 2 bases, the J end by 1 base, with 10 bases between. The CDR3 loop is CATSDSRTAQETQYF. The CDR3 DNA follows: TGTGCCACCAGTGATTCCCGGACAGCCCAAGAGACCCAGTACTTC.

CDR3 amino acids: CASSPTDARDFLNEQFF. The CDR3 coding sequence is TGCGCCAGCAGCCCAACCGACGCCCGGGACTTCCTCAATGAGCAGTTCTTC. The chain employs TRBV4-3 and TRBJ2-1; perhaps TRBD2 as D (6 bases). Germline V gives CDR1 LGHNA, CDR2 YSLEER. The CDR3 is 17 amino acids. V lost 4 bases, J lost 6 bases, and 22 bases lay in between.

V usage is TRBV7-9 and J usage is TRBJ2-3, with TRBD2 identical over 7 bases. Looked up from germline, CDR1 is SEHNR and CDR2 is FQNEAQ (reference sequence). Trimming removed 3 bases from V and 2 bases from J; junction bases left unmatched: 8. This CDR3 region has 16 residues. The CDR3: CASSFPGDYTTDTQYF. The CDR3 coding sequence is TGTGCCAGCAGCTTCCCTGGGGACTATACCACAGATACGCAGTATTTT.

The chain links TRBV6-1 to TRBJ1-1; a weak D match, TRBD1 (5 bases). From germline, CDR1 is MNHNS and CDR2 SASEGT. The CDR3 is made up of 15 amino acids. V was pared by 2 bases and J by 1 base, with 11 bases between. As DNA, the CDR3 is TGTGCCAGCAGTGAAAGGGGCGGGGGGAACACTGAAGCTTTCTTT. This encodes CASSERGGGNTEAFF.

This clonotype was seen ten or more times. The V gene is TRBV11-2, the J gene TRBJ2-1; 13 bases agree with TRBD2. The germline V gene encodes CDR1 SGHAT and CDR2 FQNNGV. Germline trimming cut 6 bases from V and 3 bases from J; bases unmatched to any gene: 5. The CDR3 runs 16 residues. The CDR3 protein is CASSWTSGSLYNEQFF. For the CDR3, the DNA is TGTGCCAGCAGTTGGACTAGCGGGAGCCTCTACAATGAGCAGTTCTTC.

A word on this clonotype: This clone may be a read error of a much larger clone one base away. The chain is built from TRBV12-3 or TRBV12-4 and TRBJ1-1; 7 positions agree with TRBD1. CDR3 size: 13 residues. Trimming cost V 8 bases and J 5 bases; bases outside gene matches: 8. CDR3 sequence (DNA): TGTGCCAGCGGATATAGGGGGCAGACTGAAGCTTTCTTT. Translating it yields CASGYRGQTEAFF.

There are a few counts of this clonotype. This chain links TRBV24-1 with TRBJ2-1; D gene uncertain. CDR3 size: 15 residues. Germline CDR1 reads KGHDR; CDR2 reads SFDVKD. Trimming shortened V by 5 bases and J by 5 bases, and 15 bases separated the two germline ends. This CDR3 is CATSAVLGPDNEQFF. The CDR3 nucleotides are TGTGCCACCAGTGCCGTTCTAGGACCCGACAATGAGCAGTTCTTC.

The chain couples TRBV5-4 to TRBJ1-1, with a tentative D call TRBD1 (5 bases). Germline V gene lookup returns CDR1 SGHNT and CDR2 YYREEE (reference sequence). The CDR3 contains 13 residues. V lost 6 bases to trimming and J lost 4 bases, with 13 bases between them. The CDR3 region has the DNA TGTGCCAGCACGGGAGGTGGGGGCACTGAAGCTTTCTTT. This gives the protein CASTGGGGTEAFF. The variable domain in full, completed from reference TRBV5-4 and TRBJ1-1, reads ETGVTQSPTHLIKTRGQQVTLRCSSQSGHNTVSWYQQALGQGPQFIFQYYREEENGRGNFPPRFSGLQFPNYSSELNVNALELDDSALYLCASTGGGGTEAFFGQGTRLTVV.

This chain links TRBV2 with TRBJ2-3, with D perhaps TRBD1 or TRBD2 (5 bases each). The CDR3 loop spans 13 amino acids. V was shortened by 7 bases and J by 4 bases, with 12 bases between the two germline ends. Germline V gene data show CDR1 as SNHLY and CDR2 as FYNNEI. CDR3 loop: CASNQGRADTQYF. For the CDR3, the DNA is TGTGCCAGCAACCAGGGACGGGCAGATACGCAGTATTTT.

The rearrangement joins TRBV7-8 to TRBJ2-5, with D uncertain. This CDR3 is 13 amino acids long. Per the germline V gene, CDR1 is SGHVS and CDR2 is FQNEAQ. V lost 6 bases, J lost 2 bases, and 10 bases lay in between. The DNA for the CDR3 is TGTGCCAGCAGGCCTCAGGTACAAGAGACCCAGTACTTC. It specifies CASRPQVQETQYF.

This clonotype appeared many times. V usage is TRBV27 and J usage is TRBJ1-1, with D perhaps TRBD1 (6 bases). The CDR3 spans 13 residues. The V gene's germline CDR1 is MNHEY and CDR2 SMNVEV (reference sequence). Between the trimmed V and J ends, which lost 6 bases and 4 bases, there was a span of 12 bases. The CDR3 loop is CASSLLGGTEAFF. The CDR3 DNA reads TGTGCCAGCAGCTTGCTAGGGGGCACTGAAGCTTTCTTT.

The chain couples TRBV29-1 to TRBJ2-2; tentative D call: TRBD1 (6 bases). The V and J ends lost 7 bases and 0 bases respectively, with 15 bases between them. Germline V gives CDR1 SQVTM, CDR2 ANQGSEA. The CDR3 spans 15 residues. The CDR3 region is CSALTGLANTGELFF. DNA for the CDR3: TGCAGCGCTTTAACAGGGCTTGCGAACACCGGGGAGCTGTTTTTT.

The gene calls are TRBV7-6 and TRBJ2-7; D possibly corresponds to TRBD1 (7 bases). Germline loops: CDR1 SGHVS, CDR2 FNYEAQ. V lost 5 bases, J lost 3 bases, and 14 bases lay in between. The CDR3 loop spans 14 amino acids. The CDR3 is CASSQGGLLYEQYF. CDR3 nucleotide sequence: TGTGCCAGCAGCCAGGGGGGCTTACTCTACGAGCAGTACTTC.

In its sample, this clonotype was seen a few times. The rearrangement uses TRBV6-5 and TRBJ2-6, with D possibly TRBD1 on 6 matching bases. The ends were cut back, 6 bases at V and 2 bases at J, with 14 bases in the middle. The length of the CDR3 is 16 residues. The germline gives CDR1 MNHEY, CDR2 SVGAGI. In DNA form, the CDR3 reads TGTGCCAGCAGCTCGACAGGAAACACTGGGGCCAACGTCCTGACTTTC. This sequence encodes CASSSTGNTGANVLTF.

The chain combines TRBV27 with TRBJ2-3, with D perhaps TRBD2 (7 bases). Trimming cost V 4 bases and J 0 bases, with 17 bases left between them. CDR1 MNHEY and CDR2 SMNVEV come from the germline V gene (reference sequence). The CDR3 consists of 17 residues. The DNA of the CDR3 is TGTGCCAGCAGTTCACTAGCGACGGGGGGCAGCACAGATACGCAGTATTTT. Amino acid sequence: CASSSLATGGSTDTQYF.

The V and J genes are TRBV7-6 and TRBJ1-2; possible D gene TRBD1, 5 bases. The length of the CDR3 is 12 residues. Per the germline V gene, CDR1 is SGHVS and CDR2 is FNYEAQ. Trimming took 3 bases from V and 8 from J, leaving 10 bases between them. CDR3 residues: CASSLDMVGYTF. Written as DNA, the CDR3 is TGTGCCAGCAGCTTGGACATGGTCGGCTACACCTTC.